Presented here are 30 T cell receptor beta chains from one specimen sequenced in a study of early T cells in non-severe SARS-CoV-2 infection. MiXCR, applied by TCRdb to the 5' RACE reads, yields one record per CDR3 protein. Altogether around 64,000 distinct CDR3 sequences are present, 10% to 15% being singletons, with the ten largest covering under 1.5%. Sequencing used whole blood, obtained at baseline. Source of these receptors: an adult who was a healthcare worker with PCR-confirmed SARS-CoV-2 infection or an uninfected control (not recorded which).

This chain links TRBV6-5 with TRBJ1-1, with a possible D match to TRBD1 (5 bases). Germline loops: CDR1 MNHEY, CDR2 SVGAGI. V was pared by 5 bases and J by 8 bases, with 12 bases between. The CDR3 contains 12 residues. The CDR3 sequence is CASSPTGQEAFF. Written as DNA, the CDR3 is TGTGCCAGCAGTCCTACAGGTCAAGAAGCTTTCTTT.

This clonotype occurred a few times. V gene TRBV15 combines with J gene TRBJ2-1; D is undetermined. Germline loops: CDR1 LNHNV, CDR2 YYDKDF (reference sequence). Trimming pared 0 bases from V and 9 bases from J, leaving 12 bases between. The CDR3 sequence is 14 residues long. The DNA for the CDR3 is TGTGCCACCAGCAGAGACCTACATAAGGGTGAGCAGTTCTTC. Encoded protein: CATSRDLHKGEQFF.

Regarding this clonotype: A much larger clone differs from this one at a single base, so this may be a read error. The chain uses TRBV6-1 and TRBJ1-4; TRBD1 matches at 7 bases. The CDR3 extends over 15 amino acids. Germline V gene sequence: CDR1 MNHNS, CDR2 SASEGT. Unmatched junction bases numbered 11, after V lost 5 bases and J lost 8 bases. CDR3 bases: TGTGCCAGCAGTAAAGAACAGGGGCTCAAAGAAAAACTGTTTTTT. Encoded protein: CASSKEQGLKEKLFF.

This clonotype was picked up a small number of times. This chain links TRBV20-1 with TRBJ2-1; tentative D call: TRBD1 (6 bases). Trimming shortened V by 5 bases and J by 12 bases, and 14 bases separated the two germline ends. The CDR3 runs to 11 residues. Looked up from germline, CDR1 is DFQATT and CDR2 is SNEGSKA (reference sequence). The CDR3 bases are TGCAGTGCTTACACTCGGACAGCGCAGTTCTTC. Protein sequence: CSAYTRTAQFF.

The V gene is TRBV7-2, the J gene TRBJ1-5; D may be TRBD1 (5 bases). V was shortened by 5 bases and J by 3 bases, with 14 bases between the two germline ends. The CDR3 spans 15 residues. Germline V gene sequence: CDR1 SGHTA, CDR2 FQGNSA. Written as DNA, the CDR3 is TGTGCCAGCAGCCTAAAGACGGGGCCCAATCAGCCCCAGCATTTT. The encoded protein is CASSLKTGPNQPQHF.

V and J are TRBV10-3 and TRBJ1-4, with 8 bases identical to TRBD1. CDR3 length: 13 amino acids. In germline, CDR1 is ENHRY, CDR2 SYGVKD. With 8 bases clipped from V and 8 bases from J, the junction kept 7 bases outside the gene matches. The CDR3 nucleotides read TGTGCCATCTCCACAGGGGGACAAGAAAAACTGTTTTTT. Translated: CAISTGGQEKLFF.

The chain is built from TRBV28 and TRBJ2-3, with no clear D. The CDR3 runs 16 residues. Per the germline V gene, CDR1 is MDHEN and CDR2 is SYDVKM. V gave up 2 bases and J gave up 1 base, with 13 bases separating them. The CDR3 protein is CASSLSRLVGTDTQYF. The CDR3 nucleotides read TGTGCCAGCAGTTTAAGTAGGCTCGTAGGCACAGATACGCAGTATTTT. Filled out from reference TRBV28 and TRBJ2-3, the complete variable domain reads DVKVTQSSRYLVKRTGEKVFLECVQDMDHENMFWYRQDPGLGLRLIYFSYDVKMKEKGDIPEGYSVSREKKERFSLILESASTNQTSMYLCASSLSRLVGTDTQYFGPGTRLTVL.

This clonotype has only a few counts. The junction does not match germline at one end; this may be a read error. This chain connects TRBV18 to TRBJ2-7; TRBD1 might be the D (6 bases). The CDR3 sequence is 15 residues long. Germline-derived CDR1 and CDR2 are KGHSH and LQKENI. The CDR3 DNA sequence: TGTGTCAGCTCACCACCCAGTACAGGGCTACGCGAGCAGTACTTC. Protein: CVSSPPSTGLREQYF.

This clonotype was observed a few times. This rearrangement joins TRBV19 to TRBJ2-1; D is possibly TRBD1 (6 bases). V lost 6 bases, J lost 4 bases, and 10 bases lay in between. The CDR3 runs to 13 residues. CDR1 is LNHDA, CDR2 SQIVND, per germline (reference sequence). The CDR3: CASRGTLYNEQFF. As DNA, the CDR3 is TGTGCCAGTAGGGGGACACTTTACAATGAGCAGTTCTTC.

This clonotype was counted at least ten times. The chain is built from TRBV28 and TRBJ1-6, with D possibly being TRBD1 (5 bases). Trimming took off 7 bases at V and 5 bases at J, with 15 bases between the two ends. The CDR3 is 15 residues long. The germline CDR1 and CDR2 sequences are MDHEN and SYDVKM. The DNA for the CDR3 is TGTGCCAGCAAGAACTTGGGACGGAATAATTCACCCCTCCACTTT. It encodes CASKNLGRNNSPLHF.

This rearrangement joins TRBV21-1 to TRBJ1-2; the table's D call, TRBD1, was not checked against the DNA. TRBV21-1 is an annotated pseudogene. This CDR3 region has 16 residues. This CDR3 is CASTRNPGDRIEGYTF. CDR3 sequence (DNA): TGTGCCAGCACCAGAAATCCGGGGGACAGAATTGAGGGCTACACCTTC.

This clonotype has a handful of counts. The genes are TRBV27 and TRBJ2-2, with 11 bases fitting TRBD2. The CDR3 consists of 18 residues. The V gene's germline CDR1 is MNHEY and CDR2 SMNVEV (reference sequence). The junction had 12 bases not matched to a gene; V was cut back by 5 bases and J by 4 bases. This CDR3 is CASSRRFTSGSSTGELFF. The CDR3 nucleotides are TGTGCCAGCAGTCGGCGATTCACTAGCGGGAGTTCCACCGGGGAGCTGTTTTTT.

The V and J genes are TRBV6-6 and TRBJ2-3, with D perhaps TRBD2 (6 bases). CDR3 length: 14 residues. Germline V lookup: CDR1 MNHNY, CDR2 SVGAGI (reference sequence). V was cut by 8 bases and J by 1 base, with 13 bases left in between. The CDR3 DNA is TGTGCCAGCGCCGTGGTAGCGGGCACAGATACGCAGTATTTT. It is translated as CASAVVAGTDTQYF.

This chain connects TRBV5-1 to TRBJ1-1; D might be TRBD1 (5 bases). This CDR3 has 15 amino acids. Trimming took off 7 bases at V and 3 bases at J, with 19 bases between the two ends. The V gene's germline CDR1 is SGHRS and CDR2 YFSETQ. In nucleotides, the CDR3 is TGCGCCAGCTACTGGCCAGGGCGGAGGGACACTGAAGCTTTCTTT. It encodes CASYWPGRRDTEAFF.

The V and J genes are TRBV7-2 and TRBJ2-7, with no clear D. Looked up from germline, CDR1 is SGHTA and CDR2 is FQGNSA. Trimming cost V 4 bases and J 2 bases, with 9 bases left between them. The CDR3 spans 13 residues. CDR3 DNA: TGTGCCAGCAGCTCTATGGGCACCTACGAGCAGTACTTC. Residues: CASSSMGTYEQYF. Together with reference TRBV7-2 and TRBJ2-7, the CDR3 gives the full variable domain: GAGVSQSPSNKVTEKGKDVELRCDPISGHTALYWYRQSLGQGLEFLIYFQGNSAPDKSGLPSDRFSAERTGGSVSTLTIQRTQQEDSAVYLCASSSMGTYEQYFGPGTRLTVT.

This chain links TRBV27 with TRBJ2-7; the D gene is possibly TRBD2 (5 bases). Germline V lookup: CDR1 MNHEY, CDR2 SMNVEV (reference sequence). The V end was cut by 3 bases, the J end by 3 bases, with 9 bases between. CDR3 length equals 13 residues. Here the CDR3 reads CASSFGMYYEQYF. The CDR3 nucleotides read TGTGCCAGCAGTTTCGGGATGTACTACGAGCAGTACTTC.

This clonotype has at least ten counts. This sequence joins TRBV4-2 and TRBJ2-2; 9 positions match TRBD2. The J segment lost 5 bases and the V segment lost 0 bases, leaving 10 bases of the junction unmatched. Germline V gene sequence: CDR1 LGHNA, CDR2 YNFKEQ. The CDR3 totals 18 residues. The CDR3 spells CASSQEAEGLAHTGELFF. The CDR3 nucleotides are TGTGCCAGCAGCCAAGAAGCTGAAGGACTAGCGCATACCGGGGAGCTGTTTTTT.

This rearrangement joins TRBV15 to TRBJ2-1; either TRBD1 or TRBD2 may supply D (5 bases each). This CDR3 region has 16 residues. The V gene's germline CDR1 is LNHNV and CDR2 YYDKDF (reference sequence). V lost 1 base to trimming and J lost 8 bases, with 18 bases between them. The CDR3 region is CATSRAAGSPSDEQFF. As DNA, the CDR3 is TGTGCCACCAGCAGAGCGGCAGGGAGTCCTTCGGATGAGCAGTTCTTC.

The DNA of the CDR3 is TGTGCCAGCAGTGACGGGGAGAACACTGAAGCTTTCTTT. Translation gives CASSDGENTEAFF. The V call is TRBV6-4, the J call TRBJ1-1, with D unclear. Trimming took 2 bases from V and 1 from J, leaving 5 bases between them. CDR1 is MRHNA and CDR2 is SNTAGT in the germline V gene. The CDR3 contains 13 residues.

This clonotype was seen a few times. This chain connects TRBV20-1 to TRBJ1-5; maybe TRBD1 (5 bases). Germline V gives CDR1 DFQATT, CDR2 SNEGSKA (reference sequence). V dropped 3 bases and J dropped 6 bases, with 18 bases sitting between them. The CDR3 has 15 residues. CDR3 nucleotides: TGCAGTGCTAGTCTTCCGGGCCAGGGAGGTCAGCCCCAGCATTTT. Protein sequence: CSASLPGQGGQPQHF.

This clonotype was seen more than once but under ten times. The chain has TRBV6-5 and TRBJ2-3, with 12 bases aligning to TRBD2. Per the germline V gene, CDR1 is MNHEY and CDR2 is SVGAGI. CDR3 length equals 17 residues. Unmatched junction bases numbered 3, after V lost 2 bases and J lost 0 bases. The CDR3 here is CASSYAGLAGSTDTQYF. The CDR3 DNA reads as TGTGCCAGCAGTTACGCGGGACTAGCGGGTAGCACAGATACGCAGTATTTT.

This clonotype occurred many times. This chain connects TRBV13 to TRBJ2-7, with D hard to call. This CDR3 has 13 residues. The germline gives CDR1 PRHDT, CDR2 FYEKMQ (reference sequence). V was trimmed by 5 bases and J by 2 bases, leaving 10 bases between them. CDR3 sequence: CASSLQGPYEQYF. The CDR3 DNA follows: TGTGCCAGCAGCCTACAAGGGCCCTACGAGCAGTACTTC.

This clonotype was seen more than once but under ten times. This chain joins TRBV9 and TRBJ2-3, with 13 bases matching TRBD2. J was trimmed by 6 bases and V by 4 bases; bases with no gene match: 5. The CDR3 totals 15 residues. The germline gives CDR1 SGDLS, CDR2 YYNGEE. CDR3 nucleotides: TGTGCCAGCAGCCCAGGGACTAGCGGGGCCGATACGCAGTATTTT. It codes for CASSPGTSGADTQYF. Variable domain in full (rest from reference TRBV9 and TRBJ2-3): DSGVTQTPKHLITATGQRVTLRCSPRSGDLSVYWYQQSLDQGLQFLIQYYNGEERAKGNILERFSAQQFPDLHSELNLSSLELGDSALYFCASSPGTSGADTQYFGPGTRLTVL.

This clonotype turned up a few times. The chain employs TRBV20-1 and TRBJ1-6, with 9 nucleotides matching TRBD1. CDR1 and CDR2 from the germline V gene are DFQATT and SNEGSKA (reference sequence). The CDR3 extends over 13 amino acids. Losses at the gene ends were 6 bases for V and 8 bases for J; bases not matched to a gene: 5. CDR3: CSAKQGADSPLHF. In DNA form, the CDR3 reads TGCAGTGCCAAACAGGGGGCTGATTCACCCCTCCACTTT.

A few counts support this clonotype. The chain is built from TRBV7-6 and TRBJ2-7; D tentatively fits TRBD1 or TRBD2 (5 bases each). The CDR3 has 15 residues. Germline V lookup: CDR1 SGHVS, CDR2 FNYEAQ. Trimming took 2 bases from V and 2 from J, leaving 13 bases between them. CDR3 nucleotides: TGTGCCAGCAGCTTATTTAGTGGGACCACCTACGAGCAGTACTTC. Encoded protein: CASSLFSGTTYEQYF. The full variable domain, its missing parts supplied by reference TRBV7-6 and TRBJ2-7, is GAGVSQSPRYKVTKRGQDVALRCDPISGHVSLYWYRQALGQGPEFLTYFNYEAQQDKSGLPNDRFSAERPEGSISTLTIQRTEQRDSAMYRCASSLFSGTTYEQYFGPGTRLTVT.

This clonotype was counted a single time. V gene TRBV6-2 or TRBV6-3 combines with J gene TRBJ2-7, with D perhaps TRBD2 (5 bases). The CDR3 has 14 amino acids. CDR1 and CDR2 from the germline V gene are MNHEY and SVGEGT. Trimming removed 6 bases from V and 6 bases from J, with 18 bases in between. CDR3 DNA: TGTGCCAGCAGCTCTGGACTGGCGACCTCCGAGCAGTACTTC. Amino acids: CASSSGLATSEQYF.

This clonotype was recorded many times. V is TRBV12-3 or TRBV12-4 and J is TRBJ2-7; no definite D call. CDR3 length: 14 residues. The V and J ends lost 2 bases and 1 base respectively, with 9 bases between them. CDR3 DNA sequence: TGTGCCAGCAGTTTACTCCTTGGTTCCTACGAGCAGTACTTC. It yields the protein CASSLLLGSYEQYF.

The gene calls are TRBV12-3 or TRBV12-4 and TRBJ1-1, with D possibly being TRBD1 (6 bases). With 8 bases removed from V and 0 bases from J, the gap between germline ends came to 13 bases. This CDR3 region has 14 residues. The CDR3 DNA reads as TGTGCCAGCGGGACACAAGCCTTGAACACTGAAGCTTTCTTT. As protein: CASGTQALNTEAFF.

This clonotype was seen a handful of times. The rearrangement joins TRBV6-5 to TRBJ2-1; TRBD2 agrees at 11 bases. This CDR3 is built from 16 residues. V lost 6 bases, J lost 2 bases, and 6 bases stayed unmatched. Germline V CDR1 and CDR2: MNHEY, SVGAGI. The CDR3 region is CASRSIAGGTYNEQFF. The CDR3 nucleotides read TGTGCCAGCAGATCCATAGCGGGAGGGACCTACAATGAGCAGTTCTTC.

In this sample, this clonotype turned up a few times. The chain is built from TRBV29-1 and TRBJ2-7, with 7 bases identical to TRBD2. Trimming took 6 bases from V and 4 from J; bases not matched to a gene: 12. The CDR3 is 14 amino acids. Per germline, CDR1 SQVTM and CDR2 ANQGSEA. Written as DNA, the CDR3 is TGCAGCGTCGAGGCGGCCTGGGGGGGTTACGAGCAGTACTTC. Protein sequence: CSVEAAWGGYEQYF.